This T cell receptor (beta chain) comes out of a study of CD8 T cells in ankylosing spondylitis. In this sample, this clonotype turned up a few times. With V trimmed by 4 bases and J by 7 bases, 17 bases remained unmatched. The CDR3 has 18 amino acids. Germline V gene data show CDR1 as SGHAT and CDR2 as FQDESV (reference sequence). TCRdb recomputed calls from the 5' RACE reads with MiXCR, one row per CDR3 protein. The table records 150,000 or so distinct CDR3 sequences, roughly 10% of them present only once. Sequenced: blood, either unsorted or a sorted T cell fraction (not recorded which). The source is a female donor with ankylosing spondylitis or in good health (not recorded which). V and J are TRBV11-1 and TRBJ2-2; 8 bases align to TRBD2. CDR3 protein: CASSSPSVAGGSGGELFF. The DNA for the CDR3 is TGTGCCAGCAGCTCTCCCAGCGTGGCGGGAGGTTCCGGCGGGGAGCTGTTTTTT.